What follows describes a single TCR beta chain. Its specificity is not known. The sample is drawn from a study of graft-versus-host responses after intestinal transplantation. Study-level findings and limits: The authors found GvH clones in recipient marrow, some appearing first in ileum or blood.

The CDR3 runs to 14 residues. V was cut by 1 base and J by 3 bases, with 10 bases left in between. Germline V CDR1 and CDR2: PRHDT, FYEKMQ (reference sequence). Profiling relied on immunoSEQ multiplex PCR, and the TCRdb table lists in-frame clones only, not all of them. The table lists some 39,000 clones, approximately 95% of them singletons. This specimen consisted of PBMCs, obtained less than 750 days after intestinal transplantation. V and J are TRBV13 and TRBJ2-7; weak D call: TRBD1 (5 bases). The TCR originated in a human patient who received an intestinal transplant, so some T cells may come from the graft donor. DNA for the CDR3: TGTGCCAGCAGCTTAGTGGGGCGGAGCTACGAGCAGTACTTC. It translates to CASSLVGRSYEQYF.